These T cell receptor beta chains were read from a single sample in a study of T cell responses to AZD1222 COVID-19 vaccine. Only in-frame clones appear in the TCRdb table, and some are missing; sequencing was by immunoSEQ multiplex PCR. The sample contains about 140,000 clones, around nine tenths of which appear only once. The sample in question was peripheral blood, obtained 28 days after the second AZD1222 dose. Source of these receptors: an adult who received the AZD1222 COVID-19 vaccine. CDR3s include the opening cysteine and the closing phenylalanine or tryptophan. A D gene is named only where the DNA matches it firmly. A clone size is listed for some rows: how often the clone was seen (once, few, many), or a class if it is expanded.

NA	TRBV4-1	NA	TRBJ2-7	TGCGCCAGCAGCCAAGATCGTCAGGGTCCGCAGTACTTC	CASSQDRQGPQYF
NA	TRBV18	NA	TRBJ1-3	TGTGCCAGCTCACCCGCCCTGCACTCTGGAAACACCATATATTTT	CASSPALHSGNTIYF
NA	TRBV5-1	NA	TRBJ1-5	TGCGCCAGCAGCTTGGGAGGAGGTGGTCAGCCCCAGCATTTT	CASSLGGGGQPQHF
TRBD1	TRBV29-1	NA	TRBJ1-2	TGCAGCGTTGCACAACCTCAGGGGGCGAAGGGCTACACCTTC	CSVAQPQGAKGYTF
NA	TRBV7-2	NA	TRBJ1-5	TGTGCCAGCAGCCCTCCCAGGGCTCAGCCCCAGCATTTT	CASSPPRAQPQHF
NA	TRBV3-1/TRBV3-2	NA	TRBJ1-6	TGTGCCAGCAGCCAAGATGTGAGGACGGTCGCCCTCCACTTT	CASSQDVRTVALHF
NA	TRBV14	NA	TRBJ2-7	TGTGCCAGCAGCCAATTCATCCAATCCAGGGACTTTAACGAGCAGTACTTC	CASSQFIQSRDFNEQYF
NA	TRBV4-1	NA	TRBJ1-2	TGCGCCAGCAGCCAAGAAGGGACCCTGGCTGGCTACACCTTC	CASSQEGTLAGYTF
TRBD1	TRBV6-2/TRBV6-3	NA	TRBJ1-2	TGTGCCAGCAGTTACTCGGACAGGGTGTCCCGCTACACCTTC	CASSYSDRVSRYTF
TRBD1	TRBV18	NA	TRBJ1-1	TGTGCCAGCTCACAACGAGACAGGGGCACTGAAGCTTTCTTT	CASSQRDRGTEAFF
NA	TRBV28	NA	TRBJ1-5	TGTGCCAGCAGCCCAGGACGTAGTAGCAATCAGCCCCAGCATTTT	CASSPGRSSNQPQHF
NA	TRBV19	NA	TRBJ2-2	TGTGCCAGTAGTTTGGGGACATCCAACACCGGGGAGCTGTTTTTT	CASSLGTSNTGELFF
NA	TRBV12-3/TRBV12-4	NA	TRBJ2-3	TGTGCCAGCACTACTAGTTCCACAGATACGCAGTATTTT	CASTTSSTDTQYF
NA	TRBV28	NA	TRBJ1-1	TGTGCCAGCAGTTTACAAGGGGGTGAAGCTTTCTTT	CASSLQGGEAFF
TRBD1	TRBV7-8	once	TRBJ1-1	TGTGCCAGCAGCCCAGGGGAACAGGGGGCCGTTCTTCGGAACACTGAAGCTTTCTTT	CASSPGEQGAVLRNTEAFF
NA	TRBV6-5	NA	TRBJ2-7	TGTGCCAGCAGCCAACCTAACTCCTACGAGCAGTACTTC	CASSQPNSYEQYF
NA	TRBV25-1	NA	TRBJ2-7	TGTGCCAGCAGTGATGACAGGAAGTACGAGCAGTACTTC	CASSDDRKYEQYF
NA	TRBV4-1	NA	TRBJ1-4	TGCGCCAGCAGCCAAGAAGTCGGGTCCTCGACGGGAAAACTGTTTTTT	CASSQEVGSSTGKLFF
NA	TRBV28	NA	TRBJ1-2	TGTGCCAGCAGTTCAGTGGGAAACTATGGCTACACCTTC	CASSSVGNYGYTF
NA	TRBV3-1/TRBV3-2	NA	TRBJ1-2	TGTGCCAGCCAGGGAGACAACTATGGCTACACCTTC	CASQGDNYGYTF
NA	TRBV6-2/TRBV6-3	NA	TRBJ1-5	TGTGCCAGCAGTTATGGGGATGGGTGGCCCATCCCCAATCAGCCCCAGCATTTT	CASSYGDGWPIPNQPQHF
TRBD2	TRBV3-1/TRBV3-2	NA	TRBJ2-1	TGTGCCAGCAGCCAACTAGCGGGAGGTTACAATGAGCAGTTCTTC	CASSQLAGGYNEQFF
NA	TRBV11-3	NA	TRBJ2-3	TGTGCCAGCAGCTTAGGTACTCCAGATACGCAGTATTTT	CASSLGTPDTQYF
TRBD2	TRBV5-6	NA	TRBJ2-2	TGTGCCAGCAGCCCGATGCTAGCGGGAGGAACCGGGGAGCTGTTTTTT	CASSPMLAGGTGELFF
NA	TRBV9	NA	TRBJ1-2	TGTGCCAGCAGCGTAGGAGCTGGGGGTAACTATGGCTACACCTTC	CASSVGAGGNYGYTF
TRBD2	TRBV3-1/TRBV3-2	NA	TRBJ2-7	TGTGCCAGCAGCCAACCGGGACTACTCAATTACGAGCAGTACTTC	CASSQPGLLNYEQYF
NA	TRBV12-3/TRBV12-4	NA	TRBJ2-7	TGTGCCAGCAGTTTAGGTTCCTCCTACGAGCAGTACTTC	CASSLGSSYEQYF
NA	TRBV2	NA	TRBJ2-7	TGTGCTAGAAAAGGGACACAGAGCTCCTACGAGCAGTACTTC	CARKGTQSSYEQYF
NA	TRBV24-1	NA	TRBJ2-2	TGTGCCACCAGTGGAGGGAACACCGGGGAGCTGTTTTTT	CATSGGNTGELFF
NA	TRBV11-2	once	TRBJ1-1	TGTGCCAGCAGCCTAACAGAGAACACTGAAGCTTTCTTT	CASSLTENTEAFF
NA	TRBV7-2	NA	TRBJ2-7	TGTGCCAGCAGCTCCTTGACCTTTCAGTACTTC	CASSSLTFQYF
NA	TRBV4-3	NA	TRBJ2-2	TGCGCCAGCAGCGGCGGGACAGACAACACCGGGGAGCTGTTTTTT	CASSGGTDNTGELFF
NA	TRBV7-6	NA	TRBJ2-3	TGTGCCAGCAGTATCAATAGCGGAAGCACAGATACGCAGTATTTT	CASSINSGSTDTQYF
NA	TRBV29-1	NA	TRBJ2-1	TGCAGCGTTGGTGGGGCAGGGAGGTACAATGAGCAGTTCTTC	CSVGGAGRYNEQFF
TRBD1	TRBV5-4	NA	TRBJ1-1	TGTGCCAGCAGCTACCGCTTCGACAGGGGGCGTCGAGCTGAAGCTTTCTTT	CASSYRFDRGRRAEAFF
NA	TRBV5-8	NA	TRBJ2-7	TGTGCCAGTGCCCAGTTCACTGGGGTCAACGAGCAGTACTTC	CASAQFTGVNEQYF
NA	TRBV19	NA	TRBJ1-2	TGTGCCAGTAGTATACAGGGAGACTATGGCTACACCTTC	CASSIQGDYGYTF
NA	TRBV6-5	NA	TRBJ1-2	TGTGCCAGCAGTTACTCGACCATTGACAACTATGGCTACACCTTC	CASSYSTIDNYGYTF
NA	TRBV5-4	NA	TRBJ1-2	TGTGCCAGCAGCTTGGGGGTAGGCGCTGGCTACACCTTC	CASSLGVGAGYTF
NA	TRBV5-1	NA	TRBJ1-4	TGCGCCAGCTCCGCGCAGGGAGGTGGGGGTAGTGAAAAACTGTTTTTT	CASSAQGGGGSEKLFF